This TCR beta chain is drawn from a study of metastatic and nonmetastatic thyroid tumors. Notes on the study in general: Across blood and tumor, TCR beta diversity in malignant thyroid tumors was reportedly significantly higher than in benign nodules.

In the authors' workflow: It was from CDR3 differences across clinicopathological groups that a distant-metastasis classifier for papillary thyroid cancer was built. TCRdb re-called the PCR reads through MiXCR. What appears here as the V and J calls and clone size reflects TCRdb's work, not the paper's. This sample yields 7,000 to 8,500 clones, of which roughly 31% are seen a single time; 20% belongs to the top ten. V lost 6 bases and J lost 6; bases outside the gene matches: 8. This CDR3 contains 15 residues. Germline V lookup: CDR1 DFQATT, CDR2 SNEGSKA (reference sequence). All patients were treatment-naive before thyroid surgery. Concerning this clone itself: Antigen: not known.

The genes are TRBV20-1 and TRBJ2-3, with 14 bases identical to TRBD2. This TCR was sampled from a female donor with papillary thyroid cancer or a benign thyroid nodule (not recorded which). Some clones in this sample may be carry-over from other donors' samples. The sample taken for sequencing was tumor tissue. The CDR3 nucleotides are TGCAGTGCCACCGGGACTAGCGGGAGTCTCGATACGCAGTATTTT. Its protein product is CSATGTSGSLDTQYF.